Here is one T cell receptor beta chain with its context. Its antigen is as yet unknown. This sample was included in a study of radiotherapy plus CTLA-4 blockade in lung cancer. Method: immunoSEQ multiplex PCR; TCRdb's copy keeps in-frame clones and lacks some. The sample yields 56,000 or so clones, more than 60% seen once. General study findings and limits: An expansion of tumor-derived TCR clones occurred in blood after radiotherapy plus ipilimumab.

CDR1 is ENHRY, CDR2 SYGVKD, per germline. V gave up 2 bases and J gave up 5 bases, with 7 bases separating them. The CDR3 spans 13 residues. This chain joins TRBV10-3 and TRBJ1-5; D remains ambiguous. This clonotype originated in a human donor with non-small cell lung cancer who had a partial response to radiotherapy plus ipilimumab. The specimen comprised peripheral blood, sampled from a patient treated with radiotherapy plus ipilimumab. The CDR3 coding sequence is TGTGCCATCAGTGAGGAGCCGGATCAGCCCCAGCATTTT. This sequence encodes CAISEEPDQPQHF.